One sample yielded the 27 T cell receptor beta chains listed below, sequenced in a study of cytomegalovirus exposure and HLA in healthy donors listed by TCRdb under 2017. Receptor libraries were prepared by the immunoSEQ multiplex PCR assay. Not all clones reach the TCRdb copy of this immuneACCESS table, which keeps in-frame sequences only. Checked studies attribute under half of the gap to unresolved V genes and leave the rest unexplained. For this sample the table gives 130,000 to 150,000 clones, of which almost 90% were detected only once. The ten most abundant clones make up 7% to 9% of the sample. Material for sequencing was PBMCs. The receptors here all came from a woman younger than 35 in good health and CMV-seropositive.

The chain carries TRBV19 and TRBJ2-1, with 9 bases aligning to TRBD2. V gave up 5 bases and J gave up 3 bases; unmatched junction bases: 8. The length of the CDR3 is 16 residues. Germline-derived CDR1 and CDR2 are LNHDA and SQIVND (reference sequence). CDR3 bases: TGTGCCAGTAGTGCCTACCGACTAGCGGACTACAATGAGCAGTTCTTC. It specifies CASSAYRLADYNEQFF.

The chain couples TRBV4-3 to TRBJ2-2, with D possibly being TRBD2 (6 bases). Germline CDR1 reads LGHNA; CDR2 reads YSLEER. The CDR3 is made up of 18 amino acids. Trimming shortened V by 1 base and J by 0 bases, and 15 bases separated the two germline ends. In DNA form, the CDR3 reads TGCGCCAGCAGCCAAGGAGTGGCAGGGAGGTCGAACACCGGGGAGCTGTTTTTT. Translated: CASSQGVAGRSNTGELFF.

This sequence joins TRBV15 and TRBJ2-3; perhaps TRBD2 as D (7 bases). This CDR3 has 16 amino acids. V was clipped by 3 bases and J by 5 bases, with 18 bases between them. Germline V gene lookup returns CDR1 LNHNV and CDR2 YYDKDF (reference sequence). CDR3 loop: CATSSPGEGVGDTQYF. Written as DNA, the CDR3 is TGTGCCACCAGCAGCCCTGGGGAGGGGGTGGGAGATACGCAGTATTTT.

The CDR3 DNA is TGTGCCAGCAGCGGGACTAGCGGGGAGACCCAGTACTTC. Its translation is CASSGTSGETQYF. This rearrangement joins TRBV2 to TRBJ2-5, with 12 bases lining up with TRBD2. Losses at the gene ends were 6 bases for V and 5 bases for J; bases not matched to a gene: 1. The CDR3 has 13 residues. CDR1 is SNHLY and CDR2 is FYNNEI in the germline V gene.

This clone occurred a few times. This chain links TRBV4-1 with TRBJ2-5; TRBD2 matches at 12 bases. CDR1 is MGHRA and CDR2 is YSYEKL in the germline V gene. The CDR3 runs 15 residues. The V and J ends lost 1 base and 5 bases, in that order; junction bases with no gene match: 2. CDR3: CASSQASGGGETQYF. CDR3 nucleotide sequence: TGCGCCAGCAGCCAAGCTAGCGGGGGGGGTGAGACCCAGTACTTC.

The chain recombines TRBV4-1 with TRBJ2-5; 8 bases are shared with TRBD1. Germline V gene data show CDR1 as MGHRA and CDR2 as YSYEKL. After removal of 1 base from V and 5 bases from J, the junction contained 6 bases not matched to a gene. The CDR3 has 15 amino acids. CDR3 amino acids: CASSQGTTGGETQYF. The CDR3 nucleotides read TGCGCCAGCAGCCAAGGAACAACAGGGGGTGAGACCCAGTACTTC.

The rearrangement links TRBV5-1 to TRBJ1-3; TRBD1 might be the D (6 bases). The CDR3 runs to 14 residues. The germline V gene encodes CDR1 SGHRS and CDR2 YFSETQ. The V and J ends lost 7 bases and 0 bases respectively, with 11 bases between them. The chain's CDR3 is CASALDSSGNTIYF. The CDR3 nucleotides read TGCGCCAGCGCCTTGGACAGCTCTGGAAACACCATATATTTT.

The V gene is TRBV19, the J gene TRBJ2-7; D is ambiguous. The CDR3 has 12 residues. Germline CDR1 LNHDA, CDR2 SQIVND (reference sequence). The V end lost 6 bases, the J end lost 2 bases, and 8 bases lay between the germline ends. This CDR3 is CASSKSAYEQYF. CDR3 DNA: TGTGCCAGTAGCAAGAGTGCCTACGAGCAGTACTTC.

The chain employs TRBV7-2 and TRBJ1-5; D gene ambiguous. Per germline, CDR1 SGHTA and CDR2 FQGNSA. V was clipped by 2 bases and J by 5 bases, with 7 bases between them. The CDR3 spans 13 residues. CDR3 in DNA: TGTGCCAGCAGCTTAAACAATGATCAGCCCCAGCATTTT. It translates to CASSLNNDQPQHF.

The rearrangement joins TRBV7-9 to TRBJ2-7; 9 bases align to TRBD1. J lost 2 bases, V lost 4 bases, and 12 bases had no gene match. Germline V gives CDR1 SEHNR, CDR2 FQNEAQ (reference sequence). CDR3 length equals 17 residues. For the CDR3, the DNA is TGTGCCAGCAGCTGGGGACAGGGTAGAAGTTCCCCCTACGAGCAGTACTTC. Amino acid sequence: CASSWGQGRSSPYEQYF.

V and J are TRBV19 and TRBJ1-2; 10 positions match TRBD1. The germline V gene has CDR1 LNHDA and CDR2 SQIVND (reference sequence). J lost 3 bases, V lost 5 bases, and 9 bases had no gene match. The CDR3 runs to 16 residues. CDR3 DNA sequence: TGTGCCAGTAGTCCTCTCATGGGACAGGGGCACTATGGCTACACCTTC. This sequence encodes CASSPLMGQGHYGYTF.

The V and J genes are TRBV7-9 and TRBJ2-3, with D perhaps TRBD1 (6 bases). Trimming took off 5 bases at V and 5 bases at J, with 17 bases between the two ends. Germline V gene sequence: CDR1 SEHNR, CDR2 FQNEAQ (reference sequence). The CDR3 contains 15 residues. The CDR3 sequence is CASSPLGAEKDTQYF. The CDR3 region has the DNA TGTGCCAGCAGCCCCTTGGGGGCAGAAAAAGATACGCAGTATTTT.

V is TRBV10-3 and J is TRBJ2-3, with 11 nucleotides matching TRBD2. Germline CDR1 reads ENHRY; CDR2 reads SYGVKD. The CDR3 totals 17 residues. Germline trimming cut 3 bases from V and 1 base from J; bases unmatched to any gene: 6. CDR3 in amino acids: CAISDRLAGMGTDTQYF. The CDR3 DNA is TGTGCCATCAGTGATCGACTAGCGGGGATGGGCACAGATACGCAGTATTTT.

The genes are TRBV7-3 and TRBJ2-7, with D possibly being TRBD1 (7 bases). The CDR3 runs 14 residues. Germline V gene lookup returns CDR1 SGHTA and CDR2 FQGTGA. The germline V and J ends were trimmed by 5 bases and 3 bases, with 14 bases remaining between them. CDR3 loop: CASSPGGISYEQYF. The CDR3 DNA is TGTGCCAGCAGCCCAGGGGGGATCAGCTACGAGCAGTACTTC. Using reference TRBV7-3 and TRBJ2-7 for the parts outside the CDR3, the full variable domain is GAGVSQTPSNKVTEKGKYVELRCDPISGHTALYWYRQSLGQGPEFLIYFQGTGAADDSGLPNDRFFAVRPEGSVSTLKIQRTERGDSAVYLCASSPGGISYEQYFGPGTRLTVT.

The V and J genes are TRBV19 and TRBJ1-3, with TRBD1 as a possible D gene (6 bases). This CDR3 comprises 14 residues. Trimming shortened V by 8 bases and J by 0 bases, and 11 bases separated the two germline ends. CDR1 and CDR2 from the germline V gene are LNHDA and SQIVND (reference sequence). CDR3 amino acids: CASGGRGSGNTIYF. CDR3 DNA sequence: TGTGCCAGTGGGGGCAGGGGCTCTGGAAACACCATATATTTT.

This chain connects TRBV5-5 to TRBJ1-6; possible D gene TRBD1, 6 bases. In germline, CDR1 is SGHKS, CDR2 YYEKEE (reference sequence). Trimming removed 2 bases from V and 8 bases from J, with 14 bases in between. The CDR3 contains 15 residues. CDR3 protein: CASSFGRGGDSPLHF. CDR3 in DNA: TGTGCCAGCAGCTTTGGCAGGGGAGGGGATTCACCCCTCCACTTT.

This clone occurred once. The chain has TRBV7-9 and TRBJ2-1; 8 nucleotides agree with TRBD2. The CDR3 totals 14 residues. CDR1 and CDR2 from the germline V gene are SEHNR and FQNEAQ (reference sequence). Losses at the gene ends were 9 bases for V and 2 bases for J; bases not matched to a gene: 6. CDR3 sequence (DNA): TGTGCCAGGAATAGCGGGGAGGCCTACAATGAGCAGTTCTTC. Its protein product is CARNSGEAYNEQFF.

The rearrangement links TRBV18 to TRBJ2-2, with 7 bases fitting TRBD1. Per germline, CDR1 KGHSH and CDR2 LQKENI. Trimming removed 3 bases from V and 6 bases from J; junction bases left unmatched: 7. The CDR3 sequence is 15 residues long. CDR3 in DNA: TGTGCCAGCTCACCCTGGACAGGTTCATCCGGGGAGCTGTTTTTT. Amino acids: CASSPWTGSSGELFF.

CDR3 in DNA: TGTGCCAGCAGCGGGAGACAGGGTTTACGGAAGACCCAGTACTTC. This translates into CASSGRQGLRKTQYF. The chain has TRBV28 and TRBJ2-5; possible D gene TRBD1, 7 bases. The V end was cut by 6 bases, the J end by 6 bases, with 20 bases between. CDR1 MDHEN and CDR2 SYDVKM come from the germline V gene. The CDR3 consists of 15 residues.

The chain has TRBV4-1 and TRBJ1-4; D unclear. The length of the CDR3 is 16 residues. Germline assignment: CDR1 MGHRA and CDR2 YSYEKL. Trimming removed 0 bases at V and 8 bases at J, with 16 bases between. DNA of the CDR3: TGCGCCAGCAGCCAAGATGGATCAGGCCTCCTAGAAAAACTGTTTTTT. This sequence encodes CASSQDGSGLLEKLFF.

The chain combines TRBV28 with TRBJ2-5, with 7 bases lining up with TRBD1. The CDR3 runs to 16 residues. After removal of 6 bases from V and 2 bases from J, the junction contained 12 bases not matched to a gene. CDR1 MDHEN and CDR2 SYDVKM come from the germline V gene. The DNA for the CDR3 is TGTGCCAGCAGCCAGGGGGTTGCGGCTAGACAAGAGACCCAGTACTTC. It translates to CASSQGVAARQETQYF.

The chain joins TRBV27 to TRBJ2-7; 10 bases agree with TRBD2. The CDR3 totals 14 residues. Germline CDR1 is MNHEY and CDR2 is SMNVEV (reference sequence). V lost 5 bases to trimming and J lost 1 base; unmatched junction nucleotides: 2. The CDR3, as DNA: TGTGCCAGCAGTCTAGCGGGAGCGTCCTACGAGCAGTACTTC. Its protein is CASSLAGASYEQYF.

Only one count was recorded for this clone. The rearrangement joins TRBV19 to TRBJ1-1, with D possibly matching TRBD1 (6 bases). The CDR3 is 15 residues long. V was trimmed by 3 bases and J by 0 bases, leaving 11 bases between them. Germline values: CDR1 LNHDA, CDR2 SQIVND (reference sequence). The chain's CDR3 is CASSIPYRVNTEAFF. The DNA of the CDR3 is TGTGCCAGTAGTATCCCTTACAGGGTGAACACTGAAGCTTTCTTT. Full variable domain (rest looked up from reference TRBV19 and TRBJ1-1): DGGITQSPKYLFRKEGQNVTLSCEQNLNHDAMYWYRQDPGQGLRLIYYSQIVNDFQKGDIAEGYSVSREKKESFPLTVTSAQKNPTAFYLCASSIPYRVNTEAFFGQGTRLTVV.

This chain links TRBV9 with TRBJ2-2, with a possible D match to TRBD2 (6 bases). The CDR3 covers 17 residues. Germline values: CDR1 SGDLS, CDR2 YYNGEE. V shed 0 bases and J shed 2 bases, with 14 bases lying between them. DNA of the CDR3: TGTGCCAGCAGCGTAGCATCGGCGGGGCTTAACACCGGGGAGCTGTTTTTT. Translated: CASSVASAGLNTGELFF.

The CDR3 loop reads CASSQDHVAGGLNEQFF. The CDR3 DNA follows: TGCGCCAGCAGCCAAGATCACGTCGCGGGAGGGCTGAATGAGCAGTTCTTC. The chain is built from TRBV4-1 and TRBJ2-1; 9 bases line up with TRBD2. The CDR3 loop spans 17 amino acids. The germline gives CDR1 MGHRA, CDR2 YSYEKL. The V segment lost 0 bases and the J segment 7 bases; nucleotides outside the gene matches: 10.

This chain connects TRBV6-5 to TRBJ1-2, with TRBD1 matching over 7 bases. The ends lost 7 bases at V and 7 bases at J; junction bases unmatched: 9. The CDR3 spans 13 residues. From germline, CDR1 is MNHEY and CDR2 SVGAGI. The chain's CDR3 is CASTNTGAGGYTF. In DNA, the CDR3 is TGTGCCAGCACAAACACAGGGGCCGGTGGCTACACCTTC.

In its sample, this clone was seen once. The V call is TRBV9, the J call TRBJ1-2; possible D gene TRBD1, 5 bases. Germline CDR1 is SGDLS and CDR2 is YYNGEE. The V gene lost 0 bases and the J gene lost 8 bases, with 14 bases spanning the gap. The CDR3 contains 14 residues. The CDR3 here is CASSVGRGHSGYTF. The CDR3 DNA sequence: TGTGCCAGCAGCGTAGGGAGGGGCCATTCGGGCTACACCTTC.